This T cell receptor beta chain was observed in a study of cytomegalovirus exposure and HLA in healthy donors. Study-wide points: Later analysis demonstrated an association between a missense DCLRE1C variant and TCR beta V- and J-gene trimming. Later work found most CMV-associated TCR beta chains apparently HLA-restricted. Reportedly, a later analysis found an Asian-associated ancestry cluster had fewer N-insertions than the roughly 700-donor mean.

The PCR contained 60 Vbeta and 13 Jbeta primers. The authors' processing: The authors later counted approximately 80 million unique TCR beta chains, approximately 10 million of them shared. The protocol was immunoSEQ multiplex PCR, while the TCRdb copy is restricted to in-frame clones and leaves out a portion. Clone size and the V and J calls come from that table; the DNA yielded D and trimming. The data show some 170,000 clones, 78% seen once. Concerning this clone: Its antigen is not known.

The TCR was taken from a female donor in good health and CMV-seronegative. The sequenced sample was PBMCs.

The CDR3 spells CATSSERGGPREQYF. Written as DNA, the CDR3 is TGTGCCACCAGCTCCGAGCGGGGGGGGCCCCGCGAGCAGTACTTC. The chain uses TRBV15 and TRBJ2-7; 10 bases align to TRBD2. V shed 5 bases and J 6 bases; nucleotides not matched to a gene: 10. The V gene's germline CDR1 is LNHNV and CDR2 YYDKDF (reference sequence). The CDR3 is 15 amino acids.